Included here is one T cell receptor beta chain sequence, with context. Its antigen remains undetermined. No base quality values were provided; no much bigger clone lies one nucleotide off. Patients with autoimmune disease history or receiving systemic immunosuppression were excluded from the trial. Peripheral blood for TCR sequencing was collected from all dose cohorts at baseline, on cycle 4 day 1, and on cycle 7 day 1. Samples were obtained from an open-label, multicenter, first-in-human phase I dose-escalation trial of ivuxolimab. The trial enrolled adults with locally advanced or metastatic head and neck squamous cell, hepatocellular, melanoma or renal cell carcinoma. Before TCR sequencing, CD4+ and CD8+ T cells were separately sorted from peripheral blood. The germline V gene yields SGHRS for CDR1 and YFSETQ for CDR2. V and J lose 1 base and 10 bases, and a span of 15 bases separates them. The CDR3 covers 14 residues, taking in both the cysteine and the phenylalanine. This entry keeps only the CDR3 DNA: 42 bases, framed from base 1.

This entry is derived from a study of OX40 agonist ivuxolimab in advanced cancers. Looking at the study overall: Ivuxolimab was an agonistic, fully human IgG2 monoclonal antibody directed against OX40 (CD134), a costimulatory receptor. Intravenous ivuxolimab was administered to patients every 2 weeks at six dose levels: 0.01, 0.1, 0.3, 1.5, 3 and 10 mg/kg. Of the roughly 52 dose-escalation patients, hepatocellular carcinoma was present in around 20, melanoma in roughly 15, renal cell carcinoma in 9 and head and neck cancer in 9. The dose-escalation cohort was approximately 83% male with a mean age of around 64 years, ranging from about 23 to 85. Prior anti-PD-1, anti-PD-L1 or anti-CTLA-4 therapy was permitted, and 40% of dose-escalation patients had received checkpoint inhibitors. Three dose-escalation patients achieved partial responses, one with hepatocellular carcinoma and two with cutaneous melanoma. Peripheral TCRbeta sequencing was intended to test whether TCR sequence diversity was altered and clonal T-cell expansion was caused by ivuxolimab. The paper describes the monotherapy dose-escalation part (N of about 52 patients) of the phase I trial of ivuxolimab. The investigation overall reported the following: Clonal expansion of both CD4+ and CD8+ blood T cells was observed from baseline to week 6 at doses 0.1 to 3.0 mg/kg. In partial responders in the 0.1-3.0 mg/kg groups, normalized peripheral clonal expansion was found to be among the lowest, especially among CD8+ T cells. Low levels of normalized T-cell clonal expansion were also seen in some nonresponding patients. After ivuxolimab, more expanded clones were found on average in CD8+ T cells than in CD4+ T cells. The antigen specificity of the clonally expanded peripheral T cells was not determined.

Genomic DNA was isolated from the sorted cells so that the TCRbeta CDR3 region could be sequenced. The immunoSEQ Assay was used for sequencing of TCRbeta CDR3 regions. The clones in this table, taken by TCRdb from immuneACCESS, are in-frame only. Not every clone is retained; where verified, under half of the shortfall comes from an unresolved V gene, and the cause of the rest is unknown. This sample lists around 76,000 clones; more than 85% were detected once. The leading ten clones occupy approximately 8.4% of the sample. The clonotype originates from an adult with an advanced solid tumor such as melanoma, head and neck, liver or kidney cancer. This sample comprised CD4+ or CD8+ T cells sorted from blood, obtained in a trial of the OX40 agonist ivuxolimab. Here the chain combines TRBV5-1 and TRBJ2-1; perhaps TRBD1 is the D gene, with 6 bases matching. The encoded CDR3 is CASSLFTGQHEQFF. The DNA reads TGCGCCAGCAGCTTGTTCACGGGACAACACGAGCAGTTCTTC.